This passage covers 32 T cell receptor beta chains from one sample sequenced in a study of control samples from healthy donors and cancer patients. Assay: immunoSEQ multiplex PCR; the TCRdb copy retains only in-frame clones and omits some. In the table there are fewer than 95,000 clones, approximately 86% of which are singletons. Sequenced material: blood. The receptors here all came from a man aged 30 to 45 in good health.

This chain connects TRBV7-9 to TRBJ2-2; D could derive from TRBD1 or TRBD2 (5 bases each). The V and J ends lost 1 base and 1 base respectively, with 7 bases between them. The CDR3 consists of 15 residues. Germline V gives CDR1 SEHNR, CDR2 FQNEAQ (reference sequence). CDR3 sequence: CASSLGDVNTGELFF. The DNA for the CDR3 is TGTGCCAGCAGCTTAGGGGACGTGAACACCGGGGAGCTGTTTTTT.

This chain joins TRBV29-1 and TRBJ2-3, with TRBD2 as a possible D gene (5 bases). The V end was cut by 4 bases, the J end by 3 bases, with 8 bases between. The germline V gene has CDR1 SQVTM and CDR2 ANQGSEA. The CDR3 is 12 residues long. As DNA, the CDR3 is TGCAGCGTTGTGAGGGATACAGATACGCAGTATTTT. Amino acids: CSVVRDTDTQYF.

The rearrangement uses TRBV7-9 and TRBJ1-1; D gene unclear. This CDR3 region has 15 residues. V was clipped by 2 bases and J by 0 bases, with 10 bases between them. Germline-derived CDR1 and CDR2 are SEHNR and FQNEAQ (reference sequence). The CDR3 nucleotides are TGTGCCAGCAGCTTAAGGGTGGGAATGAACACTGAAGCTTTCTTT. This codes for CASSLRVGMNTEAFF.

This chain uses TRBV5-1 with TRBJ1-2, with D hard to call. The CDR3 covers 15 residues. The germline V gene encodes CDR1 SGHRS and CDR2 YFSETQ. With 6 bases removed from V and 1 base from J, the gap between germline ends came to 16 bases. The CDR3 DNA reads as TGCGCCAGCAAACGGGAACCGGACGTTAACTATGGCTACACCTTC. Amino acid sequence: CASKREPDVNYGYTF.

The CDR3 sequence: CAWSVRTGSLRWNSPLHF. The CDR3 DNA follows: TGTGCCTGGAGTGTGCGGACAGGTTCGCTGAGATGGAATTCACCCCTCCACTTT. The chain couples TRBV30 to TRBJ1-6; TRBD1 matches 7 bases. The germline V gene has CDR1 GTSNPN and CDR2 SVGIG (reference sequence). V lost 0 bases to trimming and J lost 7 bases; unmatched junction nucleotides: 15. CDR3 length: 18 residues.

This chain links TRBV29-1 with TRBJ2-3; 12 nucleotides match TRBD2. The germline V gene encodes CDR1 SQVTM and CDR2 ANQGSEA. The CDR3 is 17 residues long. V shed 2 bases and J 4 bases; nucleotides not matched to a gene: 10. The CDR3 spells CSVEFVLAGGYADTQYF. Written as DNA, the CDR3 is TGCAGCGTTGAATTCGTACTAGCGGGGGGTTACGCAGATACGCAGTATTTT.

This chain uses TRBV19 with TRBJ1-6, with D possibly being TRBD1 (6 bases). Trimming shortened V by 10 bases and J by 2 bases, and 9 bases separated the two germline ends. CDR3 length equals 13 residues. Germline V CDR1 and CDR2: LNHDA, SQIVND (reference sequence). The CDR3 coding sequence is TGTGCCACGGGACAACCCTATAATTCACCCCTCCACTTT. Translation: CATGQPYNSPLHF.

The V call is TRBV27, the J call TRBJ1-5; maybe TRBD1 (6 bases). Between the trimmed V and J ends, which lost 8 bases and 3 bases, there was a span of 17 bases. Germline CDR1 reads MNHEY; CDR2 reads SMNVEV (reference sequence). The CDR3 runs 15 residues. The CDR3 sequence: CASRSTGTFNQPQHF. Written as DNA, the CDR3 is TGTGCCAGCCGAAGCACAGGGACCTTCAATCAGCCCCAGCATTTT.

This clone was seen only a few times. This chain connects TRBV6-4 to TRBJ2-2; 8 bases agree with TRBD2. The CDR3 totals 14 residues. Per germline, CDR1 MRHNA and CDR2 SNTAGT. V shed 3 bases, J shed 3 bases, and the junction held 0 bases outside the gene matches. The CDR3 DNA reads TGTGCCAGCAGTGAGCGGGGGGACACCGGGGAGCTGTTTTTT. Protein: CASSERGDTGELFF.

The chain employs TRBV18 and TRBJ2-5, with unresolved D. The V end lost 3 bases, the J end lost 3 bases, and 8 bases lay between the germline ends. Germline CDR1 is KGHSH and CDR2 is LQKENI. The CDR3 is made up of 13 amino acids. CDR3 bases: TGTGCCAGCTCACCCCAGCGAGAAGAGACCCAGTACTTC. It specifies CASSPQREETQYF.

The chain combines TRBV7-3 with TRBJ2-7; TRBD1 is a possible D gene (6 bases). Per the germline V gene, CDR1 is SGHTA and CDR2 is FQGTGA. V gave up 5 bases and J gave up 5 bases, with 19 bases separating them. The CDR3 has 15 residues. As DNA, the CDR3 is TGTGCCAGCAGCAAGACGCCGCAGGGGCGAAACGAGCAGTACTTC. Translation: CASSKTPQGRNEQYF.

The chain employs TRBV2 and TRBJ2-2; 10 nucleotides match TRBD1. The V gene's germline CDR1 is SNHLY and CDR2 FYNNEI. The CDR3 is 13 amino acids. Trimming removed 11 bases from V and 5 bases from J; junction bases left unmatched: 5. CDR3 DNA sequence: TGTGCCGGGGGACAGGGGAGGACCGGGGAGCTGTTTTTT. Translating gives CAGGQGRTGELFF.

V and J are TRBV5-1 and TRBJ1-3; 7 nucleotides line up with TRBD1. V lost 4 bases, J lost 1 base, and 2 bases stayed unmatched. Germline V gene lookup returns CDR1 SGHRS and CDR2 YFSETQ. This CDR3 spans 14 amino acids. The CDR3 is CASSETGSGNTIYF. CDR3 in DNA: TGCGCCAGCAGCGAGACAGGGTCTGGAAACACCATATATTTT. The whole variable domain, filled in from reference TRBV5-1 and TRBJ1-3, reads KAGVTQTPRYLIKTRGQQVTLSCSPISGHRSVSWYQQTPGQGLQFLFEYFSETQRNKGNFPGRFSGRQFSNSRSEMNVSTLELGDSALYLCASSETGSGNTIYFGEGSWLTVV.

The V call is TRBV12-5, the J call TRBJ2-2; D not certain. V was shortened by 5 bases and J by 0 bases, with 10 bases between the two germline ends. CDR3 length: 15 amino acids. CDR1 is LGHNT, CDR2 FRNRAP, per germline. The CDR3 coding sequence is TGTGCTAGTGGTCCGCGGACGGCGAACACCGGGGAGCTGTTTTTT. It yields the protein CASGPRTANTGELFF.

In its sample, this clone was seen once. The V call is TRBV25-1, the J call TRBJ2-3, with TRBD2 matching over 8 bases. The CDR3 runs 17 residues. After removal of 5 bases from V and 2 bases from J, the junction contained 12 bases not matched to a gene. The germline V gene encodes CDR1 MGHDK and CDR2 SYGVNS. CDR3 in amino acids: CASSTLGRRGATDTQYF. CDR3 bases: TGTGCCAGCAGTACCCTGGGACGGCGGGGGGCCACAGATACGCAGTATTTT.

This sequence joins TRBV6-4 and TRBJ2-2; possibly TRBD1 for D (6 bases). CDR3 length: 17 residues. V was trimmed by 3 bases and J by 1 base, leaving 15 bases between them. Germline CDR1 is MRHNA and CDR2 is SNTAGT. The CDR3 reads CASSEGGPGVNTGELFF. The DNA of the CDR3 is TGTGCCAGCAGTGAAGGGGGACCTGGGGTGAACACCGGGGAGCTGTTTTTT.

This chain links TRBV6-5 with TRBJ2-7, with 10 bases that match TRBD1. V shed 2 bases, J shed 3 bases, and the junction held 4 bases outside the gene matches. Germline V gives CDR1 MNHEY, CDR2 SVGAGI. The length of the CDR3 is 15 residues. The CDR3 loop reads CASSYRGQGSYEQYF. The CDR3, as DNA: TGTGCCAGCAGTTACCGGGGACAGGGGAGCTACGAGCAGTACTTC.

This CDR3 reads CAWSVEYEQYF. In nucleotides, the CDR3 is TGTGCCTGGTCAGTTGAGTACGAGCAGTACTTC. The chain couples TRBV30 to TRBJ2-7; D is undetermined. The CDR3 is 11 amino acids. V lost 5 bases and J lost 4, with 9 bases in between. Per the germline V gene, CDR1 is GTSNPN and CDR2 is SVGIG (reference sequence). The entire variable domain, with the rest obtained from reference TRBV30 and TRBJ2-7, is as follows: SQTIHQWPATLVQPVGSPLSLECTVEGTSNPNLYWYRQAAGRGLQLLFYSVGIGQISSEVPQNLSASRPQDRQFILSSKKLLLSDSGFYLCAWSVEYEQYFGPGTRLTVT.

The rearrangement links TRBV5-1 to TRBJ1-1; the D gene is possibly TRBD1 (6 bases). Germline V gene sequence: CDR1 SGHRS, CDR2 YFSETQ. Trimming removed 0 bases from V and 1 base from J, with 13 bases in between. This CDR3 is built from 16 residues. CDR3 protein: CASSLDGGARNTEAFF. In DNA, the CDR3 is TGCGCCAGCAGCTTGGATGGGGGGGCGAGGAACACTGAAGCTTTCTTT.

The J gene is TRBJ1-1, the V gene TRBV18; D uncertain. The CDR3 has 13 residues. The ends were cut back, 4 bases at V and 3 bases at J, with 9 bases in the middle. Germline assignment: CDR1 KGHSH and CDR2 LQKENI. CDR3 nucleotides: TGTGCCAGCTCACGATATGGGGACACTGAAGCTTTCTTT. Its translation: CASSRYGDTEAFF.

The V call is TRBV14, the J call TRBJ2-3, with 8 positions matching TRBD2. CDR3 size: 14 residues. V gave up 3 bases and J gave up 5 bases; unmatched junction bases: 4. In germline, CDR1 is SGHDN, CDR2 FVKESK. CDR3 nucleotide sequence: TGTGCCAGCAGCCAGGATAGCGGGGAAGATACGCAGTATTTT. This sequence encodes CASSQDSGEDTQYF. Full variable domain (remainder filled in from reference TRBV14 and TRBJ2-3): EAGVTQFPSHSVIEKGQTVTLRCDPISGHDNLYWYRRVMGKEIKFLLHFVKESKQDESGMPNNRFLAERTGGTYSTLKVQPAELEDSGVYFCASSQDSGEDTQYFGPGTRLTVL.

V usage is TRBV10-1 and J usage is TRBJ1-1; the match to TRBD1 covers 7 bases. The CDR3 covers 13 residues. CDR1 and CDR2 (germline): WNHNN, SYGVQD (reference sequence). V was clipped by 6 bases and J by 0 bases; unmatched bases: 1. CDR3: CASRTGLNTEAFF. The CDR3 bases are TGCGCCAGCAGGACAGGGTTGAACACTGAAGCTTTCTTT.

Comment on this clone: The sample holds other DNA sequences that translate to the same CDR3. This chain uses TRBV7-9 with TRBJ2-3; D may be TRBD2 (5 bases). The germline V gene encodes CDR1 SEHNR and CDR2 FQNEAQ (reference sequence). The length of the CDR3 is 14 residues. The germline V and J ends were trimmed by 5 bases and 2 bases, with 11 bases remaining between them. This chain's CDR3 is CASSPSGNTDTQYF. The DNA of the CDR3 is TGTGCCAGCAGCCCCAGCGGTAACACAGATACGCAGTATTTT. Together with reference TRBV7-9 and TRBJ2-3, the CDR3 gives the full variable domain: DTGVSQNPRHKITKRGQNVTFRCDPISEHNRLYWYRQTLGQGPEFLTYFQNEAQLEKSRLLSDRFSAERPKGSFSTLEIQRTEQGDSAMYLCASSPSGNTDTQYFGPGTRLTVL.

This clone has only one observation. The CDR3 protein is CASSLIMSGGRTHQETQYF. The DNA of the CDR3 is TGTGCCAGCAGCCTTATTATGTCCGGTGGGCGGACCCACCAAGAGACCCAGTACTTC. V gene TRBV5-5 combines with J gene TRBJ2-5; D unclear. This CDR3 spans 19 amino acids. Trimming took 4 bases from V and 0 from J, leaving 25 bases between them. CDR1 is SGHKS and CDR2 is YYEKEE in the germline V gene (reference sequence).

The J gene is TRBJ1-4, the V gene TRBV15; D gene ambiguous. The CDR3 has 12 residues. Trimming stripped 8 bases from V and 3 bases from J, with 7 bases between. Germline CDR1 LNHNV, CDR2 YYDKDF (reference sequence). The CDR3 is CATRRSNEKLFF. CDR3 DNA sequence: TGTGCCACCCGAAGGTCTAATGAAAAACTGTTTTTT.

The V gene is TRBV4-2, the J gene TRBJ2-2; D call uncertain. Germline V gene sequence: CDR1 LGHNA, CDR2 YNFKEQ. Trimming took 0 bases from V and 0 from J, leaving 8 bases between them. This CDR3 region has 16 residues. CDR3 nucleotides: TGTGCCAGCAGCCAAGATTGGGGTCCGAACACCGGGGAGCTGTTTTTT. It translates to CASSQDWGPNTGELFF.

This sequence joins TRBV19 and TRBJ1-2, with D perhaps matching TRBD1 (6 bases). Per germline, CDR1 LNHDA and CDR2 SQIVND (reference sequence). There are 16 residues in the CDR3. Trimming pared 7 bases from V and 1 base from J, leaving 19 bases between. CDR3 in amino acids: CASTPQRDTLNYGYTF. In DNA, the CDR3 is TGTGCCAGTACCCCTCAGAGGGACACCCTTAACTATGGCTACACCTTC.

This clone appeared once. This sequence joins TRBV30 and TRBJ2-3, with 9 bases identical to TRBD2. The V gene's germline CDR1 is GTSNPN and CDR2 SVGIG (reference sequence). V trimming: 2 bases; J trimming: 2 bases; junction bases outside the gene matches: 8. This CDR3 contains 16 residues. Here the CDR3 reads CAWSKTLAGYTDTQYF. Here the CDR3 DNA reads TGTGCCTGGAGTAAAACTCTAGCGGGATACACAGATACGCAGTATTTT.

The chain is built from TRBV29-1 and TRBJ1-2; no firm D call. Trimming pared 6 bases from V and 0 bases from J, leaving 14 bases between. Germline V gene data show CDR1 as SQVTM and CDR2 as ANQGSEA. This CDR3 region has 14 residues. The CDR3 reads CSVSSGETNYGYTF. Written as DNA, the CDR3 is TGCAGCGTGTCCTCAGGAGAAACTAACTATGGCTACACCTTC. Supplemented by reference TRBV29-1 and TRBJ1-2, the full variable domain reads SAVISQKPSRDICQRGTSLTIQCQVDSQVTMMFWYRQQPGQSLTLIATANQGSEATYESGFVIDKFPISRPNLTFSTLTVSNMSPEDSSIYLCSVSSGETNYGYTFGSGTRLTVV.

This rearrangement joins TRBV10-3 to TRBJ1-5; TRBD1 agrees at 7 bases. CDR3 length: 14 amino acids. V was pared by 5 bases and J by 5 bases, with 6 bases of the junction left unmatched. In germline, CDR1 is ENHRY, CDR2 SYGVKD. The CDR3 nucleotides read TGTGCCATCAGTACAGGGGAAGACGATCAGCCCCAGCATTTT. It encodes CAISTGEDDQPQHF.

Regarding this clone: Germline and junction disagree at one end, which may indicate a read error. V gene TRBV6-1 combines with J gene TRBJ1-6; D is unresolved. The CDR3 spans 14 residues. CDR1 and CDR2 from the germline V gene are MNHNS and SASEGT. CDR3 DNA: TGTGCCAGCAGGGAAGTTTCCTATAATTCACCCCTCCACTTT. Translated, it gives CASREVSYNSPLHF.

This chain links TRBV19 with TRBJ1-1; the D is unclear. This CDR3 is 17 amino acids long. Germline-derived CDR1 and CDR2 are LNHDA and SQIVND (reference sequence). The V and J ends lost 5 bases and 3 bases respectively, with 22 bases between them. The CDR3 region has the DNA TGTGCCAGTAGTCCCCCCCGGCAGAAGAGTTGGGACACTGAAGCTTTCTTT. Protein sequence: CASSPPRQKSWDTEAFF. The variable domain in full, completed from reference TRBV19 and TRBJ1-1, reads DGGITQSPKYLFRKEGQNVTLSCEQNLNHDAMYWYRQDPGQGLRLIYYSQIVNDFQKGDIAEGYSVSREKKESFPLTVTSAQKNPTAFYLCASSPPRQKSWDTEAFFGQGTRLTVV.